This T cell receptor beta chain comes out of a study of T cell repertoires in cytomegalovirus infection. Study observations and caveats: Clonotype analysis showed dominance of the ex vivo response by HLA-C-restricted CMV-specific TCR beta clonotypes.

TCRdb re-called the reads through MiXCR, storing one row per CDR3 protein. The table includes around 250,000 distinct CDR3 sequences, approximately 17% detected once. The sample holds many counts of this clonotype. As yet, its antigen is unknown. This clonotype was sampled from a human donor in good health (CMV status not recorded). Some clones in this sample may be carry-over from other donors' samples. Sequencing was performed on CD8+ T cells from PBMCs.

The CDR3 loop is CASSLAHGPEAFF. CDR3 bases: TGTGCCAGCAGCTTAGCTCATGGGCCTGAAGCTTTCTTT. The rearrangement uses TRBV7-8 and TRBJ1-1; no definite D call. Germline CDR1 is SGHVS and CDR2 is FQNEAQ. Trimming stripped 0 bases from V and 6 bases from J, with 8 bases between. This CDR3 has 13 residues.